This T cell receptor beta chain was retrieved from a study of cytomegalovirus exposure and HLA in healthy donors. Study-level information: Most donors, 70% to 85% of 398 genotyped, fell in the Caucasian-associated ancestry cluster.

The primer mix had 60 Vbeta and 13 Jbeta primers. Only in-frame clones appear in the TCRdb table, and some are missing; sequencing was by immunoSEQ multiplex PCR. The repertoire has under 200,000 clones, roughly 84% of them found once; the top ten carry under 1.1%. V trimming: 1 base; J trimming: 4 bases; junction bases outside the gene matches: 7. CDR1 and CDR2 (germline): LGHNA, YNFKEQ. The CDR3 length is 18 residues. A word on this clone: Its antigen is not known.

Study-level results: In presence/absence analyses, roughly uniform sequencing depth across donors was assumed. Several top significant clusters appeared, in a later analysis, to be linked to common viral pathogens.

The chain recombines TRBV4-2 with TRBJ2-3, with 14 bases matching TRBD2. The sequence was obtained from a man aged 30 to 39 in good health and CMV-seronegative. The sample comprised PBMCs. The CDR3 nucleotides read TGTGCCAGCAGCCAAGGACGACTAGCGGGGGGGAGGCCAGATACGCAGTATTTT. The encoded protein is CASSQGRLAGGRPDTQYF.